This T cell receptor beta chain was captured in a study of cytomegalovirus exposure and HLA in healthy donors. CDR1 and CDR2 (germline): SQVTM, ANQGSEA. The CDR3 has 14 residues. J was trimmed by 7 bases and V by 4 bases; bases with no gene match: 10. Only a few counts were recorded for this clone. Both 60 Vbeta primers and 13 Jbeta primers went into the PCR. Some clones are missing from TCRdb's copy, which holds only in-frame ones; the method was immunoSEQ multiplex PCR. The table includes some 180,000 clones, 65% to 85% detected once. The receptor was derived from a woman between 25 and 40 years old in good health and CMV-seronegative. The chain uses TRBV29-1 and TRBJ1-2, with 9 nucleotides matching TRBD1. The specimen was PBMCs. CDR3 DNA: TGCAGCGTTGCCCTGGACAGGGGATCATCTGGCTACACCTTC. Its translation: CSVALDRGSSGYTF.